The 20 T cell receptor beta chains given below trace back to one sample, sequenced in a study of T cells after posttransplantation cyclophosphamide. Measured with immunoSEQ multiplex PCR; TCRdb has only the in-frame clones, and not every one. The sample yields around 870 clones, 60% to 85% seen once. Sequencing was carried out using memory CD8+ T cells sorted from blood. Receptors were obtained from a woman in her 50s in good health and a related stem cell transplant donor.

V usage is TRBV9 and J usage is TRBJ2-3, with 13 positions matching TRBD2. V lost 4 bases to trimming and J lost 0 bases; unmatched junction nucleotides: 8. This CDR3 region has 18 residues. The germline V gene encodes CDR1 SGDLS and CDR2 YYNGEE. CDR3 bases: TGTGCCAGCAGCTGGGAGGGACTAGCGGGGCCCAGCACAGATACGCAGTATTTT. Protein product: CASSWEGLAGPSTDTQYF.

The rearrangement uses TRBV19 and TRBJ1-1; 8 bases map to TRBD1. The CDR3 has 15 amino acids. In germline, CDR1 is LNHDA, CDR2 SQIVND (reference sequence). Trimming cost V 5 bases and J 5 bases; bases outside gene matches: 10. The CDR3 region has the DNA TGTGCCAGTAGTCTCAATCAGGGGGCGCGTACTGAAGCTTTCTTT. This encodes CASSLNQGARTEAFF.

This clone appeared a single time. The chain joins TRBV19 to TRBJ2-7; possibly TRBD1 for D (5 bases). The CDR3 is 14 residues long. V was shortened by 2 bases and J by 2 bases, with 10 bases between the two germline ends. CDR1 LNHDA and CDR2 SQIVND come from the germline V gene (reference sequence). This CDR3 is CASSIIGAAYEQYF. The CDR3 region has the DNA TGTGCCAGTAGTATAATTGGGGCCGCCTACGAGCAGTACTTC.

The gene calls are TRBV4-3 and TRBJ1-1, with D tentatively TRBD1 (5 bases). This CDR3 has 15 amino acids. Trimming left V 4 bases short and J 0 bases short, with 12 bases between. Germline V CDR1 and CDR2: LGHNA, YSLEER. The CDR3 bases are TGCGCCAGCAGCCTCGGGCCAGGGATGAACACTGAAGCTTTCTTT. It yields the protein CASSLGPGMNTEAFF.

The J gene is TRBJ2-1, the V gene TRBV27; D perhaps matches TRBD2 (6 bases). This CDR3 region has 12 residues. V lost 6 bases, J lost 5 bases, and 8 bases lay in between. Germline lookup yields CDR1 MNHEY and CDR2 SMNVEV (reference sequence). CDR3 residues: CASRIADNEQFF. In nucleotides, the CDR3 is TGTGCCAGCAGGATAGCGGACAATGAGCAGTTCTTC.

CDR3 region: CASSHGSGTEQFF. Written as DNA, the CDR3 is TGTGCCAGCAGCCACGGCTCCGGGACAGAGCAGTTCTTC. This sequence joins TRBV14 and TRBJ2-1, with D perhaps matching TRBD1 (6 bases). This CDR3 is built from 13 residues. Germline V gene sequence: CDR1 SGHDN, CDR2 FVKESK. V lost 3 bases and J 10 bases, leaving 13 bases between the germline ends.

CDR3 coding DNA: TGTGCCAGCAGTTACGGGGGACTCCAGGGTCCCCACGAGCAGTACTTC. Its protein product is CASSYGGLQGPHEQYF. The gene calls are TRBV6-6 and TRBJ2-7; maybe TRBD2 (6 bases). V was clipped by 2 bases and J by 5 bases, with 19 bases between them. Looked up from germline, CDR1 is MNHNY and CDR2 is SVGAGI (reference sequence). This CDR3 region has 16 residues.

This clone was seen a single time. The CDR3 coding sequence is TGTGCCAGCAGCATCAACCCGTTGGGACAGGGGTCGGCGTTGGATGGCTACACCTTC. It encodes CASSINPLGQGSALDGYTF. The rearrangement joins TRBV11-2 to TRBJ1-2; 10 bases agree with TRBD1. V was pared by 5 bases and J by 6 bases, with 21 bases of the junction left unmatched. The CDR3 sequence is 19 residues long. Per germline, CDR1 SGHAT and CDR2 FQNNGV.

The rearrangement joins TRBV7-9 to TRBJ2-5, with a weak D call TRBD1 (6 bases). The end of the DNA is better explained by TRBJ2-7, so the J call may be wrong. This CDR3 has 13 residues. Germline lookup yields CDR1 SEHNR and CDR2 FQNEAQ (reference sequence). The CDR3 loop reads CASSLPQGHEQYF. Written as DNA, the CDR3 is TGTGCCAGCAGCTTACCCCAGGGGCACGAGCAGTACTTC.

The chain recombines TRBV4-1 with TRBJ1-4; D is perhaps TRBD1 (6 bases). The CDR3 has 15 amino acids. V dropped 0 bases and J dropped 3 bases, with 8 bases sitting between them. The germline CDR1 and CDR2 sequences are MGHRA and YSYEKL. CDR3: CASSQDDRSNEKLFF. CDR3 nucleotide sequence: TGCGCCAGCAGCCAAGATGACAGGTCTAATGAAAAACTGTTTTTT.

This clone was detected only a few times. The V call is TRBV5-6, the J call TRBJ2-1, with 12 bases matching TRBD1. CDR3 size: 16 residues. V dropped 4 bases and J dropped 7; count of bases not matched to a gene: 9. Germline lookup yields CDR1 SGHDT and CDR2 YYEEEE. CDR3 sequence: CASSLPGQGAINEQFF. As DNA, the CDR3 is TGTGCCAGCAGCCTTCCGGGACAGGGGGCGATAAATGAGCAGTTCTTC.

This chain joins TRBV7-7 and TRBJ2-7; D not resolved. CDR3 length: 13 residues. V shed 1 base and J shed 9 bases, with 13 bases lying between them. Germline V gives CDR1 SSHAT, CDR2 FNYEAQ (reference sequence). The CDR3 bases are TGTGCCAGCAGCTTAGTGCCGGTCTCAAGGCAGTACTTC. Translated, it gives CASSLVPVSRQYF.

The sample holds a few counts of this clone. This CDR3 reads CASRDQGDEQFF. CDR3 DNA: TGTGCCAGCAGGGACCAGGGGGATGAGCAGTTCTTC. This chain uses TRBV6-1 with TRBJ2-1; 7 bases align to TRBD1. Germline V lookup: CDR1 MNHNS, CDR2 SASEGT. V dropped 6 bases and J dropped 8; count of bases not matched to a gene: 4. There are 12 residues in the CDR3.

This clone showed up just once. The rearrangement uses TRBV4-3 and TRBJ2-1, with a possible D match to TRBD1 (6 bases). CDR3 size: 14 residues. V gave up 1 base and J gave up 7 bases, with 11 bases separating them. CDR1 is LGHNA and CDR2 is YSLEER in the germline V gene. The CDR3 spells CASSQGWTDNEQFF. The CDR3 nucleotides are TGCGCCAGCAGCCAAGGGTGGACAGATAATGAGCAGTTCTTC.

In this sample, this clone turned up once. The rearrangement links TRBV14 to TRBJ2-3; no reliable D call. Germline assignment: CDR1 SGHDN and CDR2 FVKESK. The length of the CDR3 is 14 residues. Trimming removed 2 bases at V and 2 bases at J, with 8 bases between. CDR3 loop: CASSQNRFTDTQYF. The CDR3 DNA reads TGTGCCAGCAGCCAAAATCGGTTCACAGATACGCAGTATTTT.

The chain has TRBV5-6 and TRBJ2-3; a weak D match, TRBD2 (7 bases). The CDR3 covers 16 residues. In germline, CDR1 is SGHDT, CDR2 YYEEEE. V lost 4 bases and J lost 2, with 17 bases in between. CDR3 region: CASSAEGGLYTDTQYF. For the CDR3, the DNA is TGTGCCAGCAGCGCGGAGGGGGGGCTTTACACAGATACGCAGTATTTT.

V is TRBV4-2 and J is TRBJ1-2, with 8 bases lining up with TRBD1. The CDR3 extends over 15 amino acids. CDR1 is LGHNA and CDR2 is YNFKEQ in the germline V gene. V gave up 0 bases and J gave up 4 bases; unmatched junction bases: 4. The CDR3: CASSQDPGTGYGYTF. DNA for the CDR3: TGTGCCAGCAGCCAAGACCCCGGGACAGGCTATGGCTACACCTTC.

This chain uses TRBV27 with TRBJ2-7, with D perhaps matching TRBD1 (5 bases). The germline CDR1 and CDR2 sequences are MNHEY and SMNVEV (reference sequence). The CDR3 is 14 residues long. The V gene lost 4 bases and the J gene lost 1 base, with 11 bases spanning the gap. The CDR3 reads CASSSGHQSYEQYF. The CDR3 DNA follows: TGTGCCAGCAGTTCAGGACATCAATCCTACGAGCAGTACTTC.

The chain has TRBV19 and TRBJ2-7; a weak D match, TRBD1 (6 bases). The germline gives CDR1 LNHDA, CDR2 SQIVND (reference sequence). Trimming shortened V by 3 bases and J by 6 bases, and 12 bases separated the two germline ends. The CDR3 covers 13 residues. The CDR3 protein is CASSIGPGAEQYF. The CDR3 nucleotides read TGTGCCAGTAGTATCGGTCCAGGGGCCGAGCAGTACTTC. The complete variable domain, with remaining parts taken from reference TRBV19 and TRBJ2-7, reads DGGITQSPKYLFRKEGQNVTLSCEQNLNHDAMYWYRQDPGQGLRLIYYSQIVNDFQKGDIAEGYSVSREKKESFPLTVTSAQKNPTAFYLCASSIGPGAEQYFGPGTRLTVT.

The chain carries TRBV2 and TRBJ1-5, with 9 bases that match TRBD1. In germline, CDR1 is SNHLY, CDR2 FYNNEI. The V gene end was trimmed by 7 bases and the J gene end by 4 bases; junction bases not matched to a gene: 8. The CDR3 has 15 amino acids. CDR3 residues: CASTRTGVGNQPQHF. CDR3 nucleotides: TGTGCCAGCACACGGACAGGGGTGGGGAATCAGCCCCAGCATTTT.